This T cell receptor (beta chain) comes out of a study of control samples from healthy donors and cancer patients (dated by TCRdb to about 2020). The CDR3 starts with the cysteine, ends with the phenylalanine, and has 14 residues. This entry keeps only the CDR3 DNA: 42 bases, framed from base 1. The germline V gene encodes CDR1 SNHLY and CDR2 FYNNEI. Notes on this clone: Its antigen remains unidentified. One junction end does not reproduce the germline sequence, and a read error may be involved.

Library method: the immunoSEQ multiplex PCR assay. Imported from immuneACCESS, the table was reduced by TCRdb to in-frame sequences with V and J called. These copies leave out some clones; in studies compared against another copy, an unresolved V gene accounts for under half, and the cause of the remainder is not known. The sample records around 140,000 clones, about nine tenths of which are singletons. The ten largest clonotypes hold about 2.2% of the sample. The chain employs TRBV2 and TRBJ2-1; TRBD2 aligns with 7 central bases. The sequence came from a woman between 45 and 60 years old in good health. Sequencing input: blood. The nucleotide sequence reads TGTGCCAACAGTCTAGCGGAATACTACAATGAGCAGTTCTTC. The translation is CANSLAEYYNEQFF. Supplemented by the reference TRBV2 and TRBJ2-1 proteins around the CDR3, the complete variable domain is EPEVTQTPSHQVTQMGQEVILRCVPISNHLYFYWYRQILGQKVEFLVSFYNNEISEKSEIFDDQFSVERPDGSNFTLKIRSTKLEDSAMYFCANSLAEYYNEQFFGPGTRLTVL.